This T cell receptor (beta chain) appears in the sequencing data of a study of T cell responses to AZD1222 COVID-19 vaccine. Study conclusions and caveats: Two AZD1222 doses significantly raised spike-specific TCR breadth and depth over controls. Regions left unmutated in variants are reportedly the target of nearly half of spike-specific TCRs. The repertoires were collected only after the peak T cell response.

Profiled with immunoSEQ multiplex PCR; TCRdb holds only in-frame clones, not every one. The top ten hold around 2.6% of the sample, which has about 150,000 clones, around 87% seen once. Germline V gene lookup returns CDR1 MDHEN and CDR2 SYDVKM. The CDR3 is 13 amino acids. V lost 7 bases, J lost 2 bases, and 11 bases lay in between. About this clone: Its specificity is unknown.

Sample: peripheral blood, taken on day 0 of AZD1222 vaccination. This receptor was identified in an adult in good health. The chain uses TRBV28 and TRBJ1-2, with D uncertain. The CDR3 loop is CASNFSPNYGYTF. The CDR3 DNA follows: TGTGCCAGCAATTTCAGTCCCAACTATGGCTACACCTTC.